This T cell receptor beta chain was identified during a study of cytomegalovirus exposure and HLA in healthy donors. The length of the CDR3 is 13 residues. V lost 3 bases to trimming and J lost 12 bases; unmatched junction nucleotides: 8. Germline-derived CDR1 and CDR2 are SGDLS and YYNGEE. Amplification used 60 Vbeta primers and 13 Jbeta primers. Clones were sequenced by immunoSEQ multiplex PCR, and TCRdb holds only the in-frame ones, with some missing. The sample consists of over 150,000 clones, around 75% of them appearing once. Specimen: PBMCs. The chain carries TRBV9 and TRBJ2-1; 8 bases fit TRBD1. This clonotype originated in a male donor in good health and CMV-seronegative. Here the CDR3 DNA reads TGTGCCAGCAGCGGAACAGGGGGTAGAGGGCAGTTCTTC. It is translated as CASSGTGGRGQFF.